These 26 T cell receptor beta chains were sequenced from one sample in a study of blood T cell repertoires in COVID-19. Repertoires were generated with immunoSEQ multiplex PCR, while TCRdb's copy carries only in-frame clones and drops some. This sample carries 150,000 to 200,000 clones, about 86% of them seen once, and the ten largest clones take 7% to 10%. The specimen sequenced was peripheral blood. The receptors derive from a man aged 50 to 60 with active or convalescent COVID-19.

This rearrangement joins TRBV2 to TRBJ2-1, with 11 bases identical to TRBD2. Germline V CDR1 and CDR2: SNHLY, FYNNEI. V shed 6 bases and J 7 bases; nucleotides not matched to a gene: 5. The CDR3 totals 14 residues. This CDR3 is CASSGTSGGNEQFF. The CDR3 DNA is TGTGCCAGCAGCGGGACTAGCGGAGGTAATGAGCAGTTCTTC.

This chain joins TRBV10-3 and TRBJ2-3; TRBD1 matches 11 bases. The CDR3 is made up of 14 amino acids. Germline loops: CDR1 ENHRY, CDR2 SYGVKD. V was clipped by 2 bases and J by 5 bases; unmatched bases: 0. CDR3 DNA sequence: TGTGCCATCAGTGAGGGGACAGGGGGAGATACGCAGTATTTT. It is translated as CAISEGTGGDTQYF.

This clone came up once. The chain is built from TRBV7-2 and TRBJ2-7; TRBD1 matches 10 bases. Germline CDR1 and CDR2: SGHTA and FQGNSA. The V and J ends lost 3 bases and 7 bases, in that order; junction bases with no gene match: 6. This CDR3 comprises 14 residues. The CDR3 sequence: CASSFRQGAHEQYF. The CDR3 nucleotides are TGTGCCAGCAGCTTTCGACAGGGGGCGCATGAGCAGTACTTC. Full variable domain (rest looked up from reference TRBV7-2 and TRBJ2-7): GAGVSQSPSNKVTEKGKDVELRCDPISGHTALYWYRQSLGQGLEFLIYFQGNSAPDKSGLPSDRFSAERTGGSVSTLTIQRTQQEDSAVYLCASSFRQGAHEQYFGPGTRLTVT.

The J gene is TRBJ2-5, the V gene TRBV5-6; TRBD1 is a possible D gene (6 bases). Trimming left V 3 bases short and J 3 bases short, with 15 bases between. The CDR3 sequence is 15 residues long. The germline gives CDR1 SGHDT, CDR2 YYEEEE. The CDR3 region has the DNA TGTGCCAGCAGCTCGACAGGCGCGCGCGAAGAGACCCAGTACTTC. Translating it yields CASSSTGAREETQYF.

The chain uses TRBV20-1 and TRBJ1-2, with D uncertain. Between the trimmed V and J ends, which lost 6 bases and 2 bases, there was a span of 4 bases. Per germline, CDR1 DFQATT and CDR2 SNEGSKA (reference sequence). This CDR3 comprises 10 residues. CDR3 loop: CSAANYGYTF. In nucleotides, the CDR3 is TGCAGTGCAGCAAACTATGGCTACACCTTC.

The V and J genes are TRBV29-1 and TRBJ2-3; TRBD1 matches at 7 bases. CDR1 is SQVTM, CDR2 ANQGSEA, per germline. The CDR3 sequence is 14 residues long. V dropped 7 bases and J dropped 0; count of bases not matched to a gene: 7. CDR3 protein: CSAGTVTSTDTQYF. DNA for the CDR3: TGCAGCGCCGGGACAGTTACTAGCACAGATACGCAGTATTTT.

This chain connects TRBV19 to TRBJ2-5; D unclear. Deletions cut 5 bases from V and 2 bases from J, with 9 bases between. The CDR3 extends over 13 amino acids. CDR1 and CDR2 (germline): LNHDA, SQIVND (reference sequence). The chain's CDR3 is CASSSQVQETQYF. CDR3 nucleotide sequence: TGTGCCAGTAGTTCCCAGGTACAAGAGACCCAGTACTTC.

This clone was observed a few times. The CDR3 bases are TGCAGCGTTAGCGGGGGCACAGATACGCAGTATTTT. Protein product: CSVSGGTDTQYF. This chain links TRBV29-1 with TRBJ2-3, with 7 nucleotides matching TRBD2. From germline, CDR1 is SQVTM and CDR2 ANQGSEA. The CDR3 spans 12 residues. V trimming: 5 bases; J trimming: 1 base; junction bases outside the gene matches: 0.

The rearrangement joins TRBV28 to TRBJ2-7, with a weak D call TRBD2 (7 bases). The CDR3 covers 17 residues. V was shortened by 2 bases and J by 6 bases, with 23 bases between the two germline ends. CDR1 and CDR2 from the germline V gene are MDHEN and SYDVKM. The CDR3 region has the DNA TGTGCCAGCAGTTTAAGATTTGGCGGGGGCGTTAGGGGCGAGCAGTACTTC. It specifies CASSLRFGGGVRGEQYF.

This chain joins TRBV3-1 (or the pseudogene TRBV3-2) and TRBJ2-2, with D possibly matching TRBD1 (6 bases). The CDR3 contains 15 residues. Germline CDR1 and CDR2: LGHDT and YNNKEL (reference sequence). Trimming took off 3 bases at V and 4 bases at J, with 12 bases between the two ends. CDR3 residues: CASSQRDITTGELFF. As DNA, the CDR3 is TGTGCCAGCAGCCAGAGGGACATCACCACCGGGGAGCTGTTTTTT.

This clone has only one observation. The chain is built from TRBV28 and TRBJ1-2; the D is unclear. The CDR3 extends over 12 amino acids. V was pared by 6 bases and J by 8 bases, with 13 bases between. Per germline, CDR1 MDHEN and CDR2 SYDVKM. The CDR3, as DNA: TGTGCCAGCAGCGGGAGGGTCTTAGGCTACACCTTC. Amino acids: CASSGRVLGYTF.

The rearrangement links TRBV7-3 to TRBJ1-5; D remains ambiguous. The CDR3 spans 13 residues. V was shortened by 4 bases and J by 3 bases, with 7 bases between the two germline ends. Per the germline V gene, CDR1 is SGHTA and CDR2 is FQGTGA. DNA of the CDR3: TGTGCCAGCAGCTCAGGTTTCAATCAGCCCCAGCATTTT. Translated, it gives CASSSGFNQPQHF.

The V call is TRBV5-1, the J call TRBJ2-2; maybe TRBD2 (6 bases). The germline V gene encodes CDR1 SGHRS and CDR2 YFSETQ. This CDR3 has 15 residues. Trimming took off 7 bases at V and 6 bases at J, with 19 bases between the two ends. CDR3 sequence reads: CASRAGLLGPGELFF. The CDR3 DNA follows: TGCGCCAGCCGGGCGGGACTCCTCGGTCCCGGGGAGCTGTTTTTT.

The chain joins TRBV5-1 to TRBJ1-1; a weak D match, TRBD1 (5 bases). Germline V gene lookup returns CDR1 SGHRS and CDR2 YFSETQ. There are 14 residues in the CDR3. Between the trimmed V and J ends, which lost 1 base and 1 base, there was a span of 8 bases. For the CDR3, the DNA is TGCGCCAGCAGCTTGCAGGGAGGGAACACTGAAGCTTTCTTT. Translating gives CASSLQGGNTEAFF.

V usage is TRBV30 and J usage is TRBJ1-5; TRBD1 agrees at 9 bases. CDR1 and CDR2 (germline): GTSNPN, SVGIG (reference sequence). V shed 1 base and J 9 bases; nucleotides not matched to a gene: 7. This CDR3 has 14 amino acids. The CDR3 DNA sequence: TGTGCCTGGAGTGCGGACAGGGGCTCCCTGCCCCAGCATTTT. It codes for CAWSADRGSLPQHF.

The chain's CDR3 is CASSPREGANTGELFF. DNA of the CDR3: TGTGCCAGCAGCCCCCGTGAGGGGGCGAACACCGGGGAGCTGTTTTTT. The chain recombines TRBV9 with TRBJ2-2; tentatively, D is TRBD1 (6 bases). This CDR3 has 16 residues. CDR1 is SGDLS and CDR2 is YYNGEE in the germline V gene. V was cut by 4 bases and J by 0 bases, with 13 bases left in between.

This sequence joins TRBV4-3 and TRBJ1-5; 7 bases line up with TRBD1. CDR3 length: 15 residues. V shed 3 bases, J shed 7 bases, and the junction held 9 bases outside the gene matches. The germline CDR1 and CDR2 sequences are LGHNA and YSLEER. The CDR3 reads CASSHNRGSGQPQHF. The CDR3 DNA sequence: TGCGCCAGCAGCCACAACAGGGGATCAGGACAGCCCCAGCATTTT.

The chain employs TRBV14 and TRBJ1-1; tentative D call: TRBD1 (5 bases). Trimming left V 0 bases short and J 5 bases short, with 13 bases between. CDR3 length: 15 amino acids. Germline CDR1 SGHDN, CDR2 FVKESK. The CDR3 DNA reads as TGTGCCAGCAGCCAAGATAGTACCAGGGCAACTGAAGCTTTCTTT. As protein: CASSQDSTRATEAFF.

This clone was found a few times. The J gene is TRBJ2-1, the V gene TRBV6-5, with D possibly matching TRBD1 (6 bases). This CDR3 has 15 amino acids. V lost 7 bases to trimming and J lost 0 bases, with 13 bases between them. Germline loops: CDR1 MNHEY, CDR2 SVGAGI. This CDR3 is CASTRQVNSYNEQFF. The CDR3 region has the DNA TGTGCCAGCACCCGACAGGTCAACTCCTACAATGAGCAGTTCTTC.

The chain combines TRBV5-1 with TRBJ1-1; D perhaps matches TRBD1 (5 bases). The V gene lost 4 bases and the J gene lost 4 bases, with 14 bases spanning the gap. This CDR3 spans 14 amino acids. CDR1 and CDR2 (germline): SGHRS, YFSETQ. The CDR3 sequence is CASSMGRGGTEAFF. The CDR3 nucleotides read TGCGCCAGCAGCATGGGGCGGGGGGGCACTGAAGCTTTCTTT.

The chain recombines TRBV5-4 with TRBJ1-4; D unclear. V lost 1 base, J lost 5 bases, and 6 bases lay in between. The germline CDR1 and CDR2 sequences are SGHNT and YYREEE (reference sequence). The length of the CDR3 is 13 residues. The CDR3 nucleotides are TGTGCCAGCAGCTTGATTGAGAATGAAAAACTGTTTTTT. It yields the protein CASSLIENEKLFF.

The chain links TRBV3-1 (or the pseudogene TRBV3-2) to TRBJ1-5; D is unresolved. The V and J ends lost 2 bases and 5 bases respectively, with 13 bases between them. Germline CDR1 is LGHDT and CDR2 is YNNKEL (reference sequence). The CDR3 is 15 amino acids. The CDR3 nucleotides read TGTGCCAGCAGCCAAAGGTCTAGAAGCGATCAGCCCCAGCATTTT. Protein: CASSQRSRSDQPQHF.

The chain joins TRBV5-1 to TRBJ2-7, with D possibly matching TRBD1 (5 bases). V shed 1 base and J shed 5 bases, with 22 bases lying between them. Looked up from germline, CDR1 is SGHRS and CDR2 is YFSETQ. The CDR3 has 17 residues. The CDR3 reads CASSLLRPGQGGNEQYF. The DNA for the CDR3 is TGCGCCAGCAGCTTGCTTCGTCCCGGGCAGGGTGGAAACGAGCAGTACTTC.

This chain joins TRBV6-5 and TRBJ2-7; possibly TRBD2 for D (7 bases). CDR3 length: 15 amino acids. The V and J ends lost 2 bases and 4 bases respectively, with 15 bases between them. From germline, CDR1 is MNHEY and CDR2 SVGAGI. The DNA of the CDR3 is TGTGCCAGCAGTTACGGGGGGGACAACCAGTACGAGCAGTACTTC. Its protein product is CASSYGGDNQYEQYF.

The chain has TRBV2 and TRBJ2-3, with 8 bases matching TRBD1. The CDR3 covers 14 residues. Germline V gene lookup returns CDR1 SNHLY and CDR2 FYNNEI. Trimming at V came to 4 bases and at J to 6 bases, leaving 6 bases not matched to a gene. The CDR3, as DNA: TGTGCCAGCAGTGGGACAGGGAAAGCGGATACGCAGTATTTT. Translating gives CASSGTGKADTQYF.

In DNA, the CDR3 is TGCGCCAGCAGCTTGGATCGGGTCTTGAACACTGAAGCTTTCTTT. Protein: CASSLDRVLNTEAFF. This chain uses TRBV5-1 with TRBJ1-1; D remains ambiguous. Deletions cut 0 bases from V and 0 bases from J, with 9 bases between. Germline V CDR1 and CDR2: SGHRS, YFSETQ. The CDR3 extends over 15 amino acids.